This TCR beta chain was captured by sequencing in a study of blood T cell repertoires in COVID-19 (TCRdb year 2020). Study-wide context: Samples from collaborators originated in the United States, Italy and Spain and spanned both the acute and convalescent phases of COVID-19. The prospective study material was composed of cDNA or gDNA derived from T cells, B-cell-depleted T cells, or PBMCs. The sample metadata nearly always contained a de-identified subject ID, COVID-19 status, age in years and sex. Where available, HLA class I and class II types were taken from metadata supplied by the sample provider and were not determined by assay-based typing. The dataset comprised deeply sampled blood TCRbeta repertoires from subjects exposed to, actively infected with, or recovered from COVID-19. The samples were drawn from the first 160 participants of the ongoing ImmuneRACE study and from roughly 1,300 subjects provided by 6 global collaborators. The repertoires were released in a freely available public database meant as a resource for research on the immune response to SARS-CoV-2.

In the case of this clone: Its antigen is not yet known. No much larger clone is present one base from it, and per-base qualities are unavailable.

Collaborating institutions collected whole blood in K2EDTA tubes following their own protocols. For TCRbeta analysis, collaborators shipped samples as frozen whole blood, isolated PBMCs, or DNA extracted from either of those sample types. TCRbeta CDR3 regions were amplified from genomic DNA using the immunoSEQ Assay, a bias-controlled multiplex PCR. In the original analysis: The number of nucleated cells in each sample was estimated by amplification of reference gene primers within the assay. To quantify the absolute abundance of each unique TCRbeta CDR3 rearrangement, sequence reads were collapsed and filtered. For each sample, productive Simpson clonality was calculated as the square root of Simpson's diversity index over productive rearrangements. TCRdb retrieved this table from immuneACCESS and kept in-frame rearrangements only. Not all clones are present; in checked studies, unresolved V genes account for under half, and no reason is known for the remainder. Clonal size and the V and J genes are those of that table, whereas D and trimming came from the DNA. In this sample the table shows some 200,000 clones, roughly 84% of which occur a single time. The leading ten clones occupy roughly 2.4% of the sample.

The CDR3 sequence holds 13 residues, the cysteine and phenylalanine included. The entry retains the CDR3 DNA only, 39 bases that are in frame from base 1. For this chain, trimming is 2 bases at the V end and 8 bases at the J end, and the number of junction bases without a gene match is 5. The germline V gene (reference sequence) supplies CDR1 SGHNT and CDR2 YYREEE. What the research found in general, with its limitations: Clinical and demographic metadata were provided uncurated, with the amount varying by source and participant.

Sequencing was carried out using peripheral blood. This receptor was identified in a woman aged 60-75 years with acute or convalescent COVID-19. The V and J genes are TRBV5-4 and TRBJ1-2; 8 nucleotides in the junction match TRBD1. This receptor carries the CDR3 CASSFSGGRGYTF. In nucleotide form, the sequence is TGTGCCAGCAGCTTTTCAGGGGGCCGAGGCTACACCTTC.